This T cell receptor (beta chain) is from a study of graft-versus-host responses after intestinal transplantation. The overall study: All of the recipients had induction that used anti-thymocyte globulin, then tacrolimus and steroids for three to four years.

The germline CDR1 and CDR2 sequences are SQVTM and ANQGSEA. The CDR3 totals 14 residues. With 1 base removed from V and 0 bases from J, the gap between germline ends came to 8 bases. A note on this clone: Its antigen is undetermined.

This table comes from immunoSEQ multiplex PCR, and its TCRdb copy is limited to in-frame clones, with some not included. The sample consists of 50,000 or so clones, under 95% of them appearing once. Overall study findings and caveats: Declining HvG levels early post-transplant were linked to peak circulating GvH clone levels. Individuals who had graft-donor T cell macrochimerism had allografts that showed high graft-versus-host to host-versus-graft clonal ratios. Recipient-marrow GvH clones were detected, some having first appeared in ileum or blood.

The clonotype originates from a human patient who received an intestinal transplant, so some T cells may come from the graft donor. The sample here was PBMCs, taken about 120 days after intestinal transplantation. The chain couples TRBV29-1 to TRBJ2-3, with D unclear. This chain's CDR3 is CSVEVVGSTDTQYF. The CDR3, as DNA: TGCAGCGTTGAAGTTGTTGGCAGCACAGATACGCAGTATTTT.